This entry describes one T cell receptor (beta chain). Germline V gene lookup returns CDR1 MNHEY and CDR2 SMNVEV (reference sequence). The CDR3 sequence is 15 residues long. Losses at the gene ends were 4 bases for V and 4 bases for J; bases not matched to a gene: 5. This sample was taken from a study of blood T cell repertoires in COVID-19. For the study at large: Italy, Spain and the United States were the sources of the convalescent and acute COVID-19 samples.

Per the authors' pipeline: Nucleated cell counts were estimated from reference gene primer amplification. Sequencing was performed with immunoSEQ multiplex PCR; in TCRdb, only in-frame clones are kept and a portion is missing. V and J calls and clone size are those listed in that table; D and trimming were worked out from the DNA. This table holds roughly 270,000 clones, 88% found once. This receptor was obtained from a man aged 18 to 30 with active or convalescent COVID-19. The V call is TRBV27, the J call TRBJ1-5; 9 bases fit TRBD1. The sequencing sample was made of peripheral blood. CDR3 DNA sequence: TGTGCCAGCAGTTCGGACAGGGGAACAAATCAGCCCCAGCATTTT. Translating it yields CASSSDRGTNQPQHF.